This paragraph covers one TCR beta chain sequence. CDR3 length: 15 amino acids. Trimming cost V 4 bases and J 0 bases, with 12 bases left between them. The germline V gene has CDR1 LNHDA and CDR2 SQIVND (reference sequence). These data come from a study of blood T cell repertoires in COVID-19. Overall study: Spain, Italy and the United States supplied samples that represented acute and convalescent COVID-19. Nucleic acid was either cDNA or gDNA, and it came from T cells, B-cell-depleted T cells, or PBMCs.

Authors' processing steps: Reference gene primer amplification in the assay estimated nucleated cell counts. Only in-frame clones appear in the TCRdb table, and some are missing; sequencing was by immunoSEQ multiplex PCR. D and trimming were read from the DNA, whereas the V and J calls and clone size are those reported in that table. The top ten clones hold roughly 4.8% of a sample with about 74,000 clones, approximately 86% of them seen once. Material for sequencing was peripheral blood. The V call is TRBV19, the J call TRBJ1-2, with D tentatively TRBD1 (6 bases). The TCR comes from a woman of 80 years or more with acute or convalescent COVID-19. Here the CDR3 reads CASSTARGANYGYTF. CDR3 DNA sequence: TGTGCCAGTAGTACGGCCAGGGGAGCTAACTATGGCTACACCTTC.